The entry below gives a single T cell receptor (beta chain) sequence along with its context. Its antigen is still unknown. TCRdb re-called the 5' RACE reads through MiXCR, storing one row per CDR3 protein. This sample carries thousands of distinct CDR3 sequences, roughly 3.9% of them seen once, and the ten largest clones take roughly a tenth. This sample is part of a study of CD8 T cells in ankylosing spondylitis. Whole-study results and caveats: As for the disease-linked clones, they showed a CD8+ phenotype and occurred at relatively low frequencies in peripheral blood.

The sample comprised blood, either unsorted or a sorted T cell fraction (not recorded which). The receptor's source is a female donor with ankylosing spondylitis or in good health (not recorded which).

CDR3 DNA: TGTGCCAGCACCACGTCGGGGGGGTTAACAGATACGCAGTATTTT. Its translation: CASTTSGGLTDTQYF. The chain recombines TRBV9 with TRBJ2-3; 8 bases fit TRBD2. Germline V gene data show CDR1 as SGDLS and CDR2 as YYNGEE. CDR3 length: 15 amino acids. J gave up 3 bases and V 6 bases, and 9 bases lay outside the gene matches.